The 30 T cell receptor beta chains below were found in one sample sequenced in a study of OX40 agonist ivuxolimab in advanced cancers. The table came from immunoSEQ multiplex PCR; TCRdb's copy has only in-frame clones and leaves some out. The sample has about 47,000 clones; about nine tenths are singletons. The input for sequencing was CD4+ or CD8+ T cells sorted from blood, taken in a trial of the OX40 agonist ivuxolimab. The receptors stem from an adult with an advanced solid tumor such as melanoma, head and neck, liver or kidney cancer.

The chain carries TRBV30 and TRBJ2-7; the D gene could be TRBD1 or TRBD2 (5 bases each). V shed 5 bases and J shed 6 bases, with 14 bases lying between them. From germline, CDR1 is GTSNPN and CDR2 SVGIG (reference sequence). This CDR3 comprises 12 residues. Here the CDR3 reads CAWGGRGREQYF. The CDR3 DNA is TGTGCCTGGGGGGGTCGAGGGCGCGAGCAGTACTTC.

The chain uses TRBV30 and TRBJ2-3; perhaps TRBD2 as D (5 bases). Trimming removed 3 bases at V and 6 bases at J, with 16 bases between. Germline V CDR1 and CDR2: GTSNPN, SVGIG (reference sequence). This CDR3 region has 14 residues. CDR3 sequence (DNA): TGTGCCTGGAGGGCCAGCGGAGCCGGGGATACGCAGTATTTT. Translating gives CAWRASGAGDTQYF.

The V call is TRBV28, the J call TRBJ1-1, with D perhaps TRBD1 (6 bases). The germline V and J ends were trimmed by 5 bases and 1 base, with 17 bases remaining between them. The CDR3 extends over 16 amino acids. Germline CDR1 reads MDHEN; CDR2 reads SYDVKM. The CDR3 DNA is TGTGCCAGCAGTACCCCCGCGGGGGGCGCGAACACTGAAGCTTTCTTT. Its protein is CASSTPAGGANTEAFF.

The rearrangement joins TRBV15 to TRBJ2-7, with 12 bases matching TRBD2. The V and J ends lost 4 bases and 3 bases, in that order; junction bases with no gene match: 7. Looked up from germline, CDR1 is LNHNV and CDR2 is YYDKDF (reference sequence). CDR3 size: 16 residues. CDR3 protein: CATSTWTSGTNYEQYF. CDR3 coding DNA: TGTGCCACCAGCACGTGGACTAGCGGGACGAACTACGAGCAGTACTTC.

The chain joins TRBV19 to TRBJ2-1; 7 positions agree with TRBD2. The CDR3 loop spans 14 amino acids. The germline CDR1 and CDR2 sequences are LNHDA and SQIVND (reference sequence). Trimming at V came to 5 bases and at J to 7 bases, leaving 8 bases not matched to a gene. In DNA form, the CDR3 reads TGTGCCAGTAGTCGGCCTAGCGGTGGAAATGAGCAGTTCTTC. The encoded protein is CASSRPSGGNEQFF.

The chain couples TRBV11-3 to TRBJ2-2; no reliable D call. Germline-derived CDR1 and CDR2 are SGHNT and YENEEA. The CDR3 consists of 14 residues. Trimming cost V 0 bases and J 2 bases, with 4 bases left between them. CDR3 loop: CASSLDRNTGELFF. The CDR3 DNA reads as TGTGCCAGCAGCTTAGACCGAAACACCGGGGAGCTGTTTTTT.

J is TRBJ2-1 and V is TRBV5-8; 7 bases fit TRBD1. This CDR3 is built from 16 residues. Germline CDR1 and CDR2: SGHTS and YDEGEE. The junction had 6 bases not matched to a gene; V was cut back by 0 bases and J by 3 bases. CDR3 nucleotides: TGTGCCAGCAGCTTGGAAGACAGGGTGATCTACAATGAGCAGTTCTTC. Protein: CASSLEDRVIYNEQFF. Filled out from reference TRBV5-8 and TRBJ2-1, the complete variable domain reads EAGVTQSPTHLIKTRGQQATLRCSPISGHTSVYWYQQALGLGLQFLLWYDEGEERNRGNFPPRFSGRQFPNYSSELNVNALELEDSALYLCASSLEDRVIYNEQFFGPGTRLTVL.

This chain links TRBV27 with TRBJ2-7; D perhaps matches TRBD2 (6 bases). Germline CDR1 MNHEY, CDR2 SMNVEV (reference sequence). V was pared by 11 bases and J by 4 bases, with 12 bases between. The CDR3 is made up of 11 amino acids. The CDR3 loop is CAAGRSYEQYF. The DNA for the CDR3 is TGTGCCGCGGGGCGATCTTACGAGCAGTACTTC.

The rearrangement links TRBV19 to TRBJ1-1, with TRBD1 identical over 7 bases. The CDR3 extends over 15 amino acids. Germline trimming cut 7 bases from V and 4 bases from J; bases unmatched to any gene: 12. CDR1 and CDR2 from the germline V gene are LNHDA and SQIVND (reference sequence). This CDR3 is CASTPGDRVGTEAFF. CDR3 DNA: TGTGCCAGTACCCCAGGCGACAGGGTAGGCACTGAAGCTTTCTTT.

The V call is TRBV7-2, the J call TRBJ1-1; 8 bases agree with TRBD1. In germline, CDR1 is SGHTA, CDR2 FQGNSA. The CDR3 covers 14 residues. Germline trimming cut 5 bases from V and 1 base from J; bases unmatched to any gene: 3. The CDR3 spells CASSRDRRNTEAFF. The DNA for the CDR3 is TGTGCCAGCAGCCGGGACAGGAGGAACACTGAAGCTTTCTTT.

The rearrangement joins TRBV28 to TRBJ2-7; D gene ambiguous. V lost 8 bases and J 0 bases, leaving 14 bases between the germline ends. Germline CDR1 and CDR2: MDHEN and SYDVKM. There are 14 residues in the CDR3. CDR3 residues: CASHARGSSYEQYF. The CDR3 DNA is TGTGCCAGCCACGCACGCGGTAGCTCCTACGAGCAGTACTTC.

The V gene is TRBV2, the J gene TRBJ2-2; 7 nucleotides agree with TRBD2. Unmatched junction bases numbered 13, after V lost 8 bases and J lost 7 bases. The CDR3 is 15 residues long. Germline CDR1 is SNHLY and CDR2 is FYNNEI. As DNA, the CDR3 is TGTGCCAGCGCTAAGTCCGGGGGAGGGAACGGGGAGCTGTTTTTT. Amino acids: CASAKSGGGNGELFF. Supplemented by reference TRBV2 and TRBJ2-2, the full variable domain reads EPEVTQTPSHQVTQMGQEVILRCVPISNHLYFYWYRQILGQKVEFLVSFYNNEISEKSEIFDDQFSVERPDGSNFTLKIRSTKLEDSAMYFCASAKSGGGNGELFFGEGSRLTVL.

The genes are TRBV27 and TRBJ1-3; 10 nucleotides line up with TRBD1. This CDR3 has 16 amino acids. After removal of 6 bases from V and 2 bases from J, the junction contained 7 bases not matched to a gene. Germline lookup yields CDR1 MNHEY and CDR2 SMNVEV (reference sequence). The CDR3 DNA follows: TGTGCCAGCAGAGCCGGGACAGGGGTAGCTGGAAACACCATATATTTT. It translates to CASRAGTGVAGNTIYF.

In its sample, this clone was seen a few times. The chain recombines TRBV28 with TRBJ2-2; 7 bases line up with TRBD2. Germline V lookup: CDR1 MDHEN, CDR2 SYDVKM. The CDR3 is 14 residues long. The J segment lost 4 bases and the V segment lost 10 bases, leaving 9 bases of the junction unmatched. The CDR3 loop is CATLRSGATGELFF. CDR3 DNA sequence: TGTGCCACCCTCCGGAGCGGGGCCACCGGGGAGCTGTTTTTT.

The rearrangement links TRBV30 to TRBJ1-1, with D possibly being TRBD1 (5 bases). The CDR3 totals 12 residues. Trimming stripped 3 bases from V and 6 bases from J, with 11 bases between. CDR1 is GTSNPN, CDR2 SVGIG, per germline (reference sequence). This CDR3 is CAWRGLKAEAFF. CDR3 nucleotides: TGTGCCTGGAGGGGGCTAAAAGCTGAAGCTTTCTTT.

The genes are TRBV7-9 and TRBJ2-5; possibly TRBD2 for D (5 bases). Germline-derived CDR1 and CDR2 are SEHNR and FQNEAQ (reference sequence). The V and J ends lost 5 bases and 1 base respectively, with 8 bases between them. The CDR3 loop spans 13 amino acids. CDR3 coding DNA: TGTGCCAGCAGCGTGAGGGTCCAAGAGACCCAGTACTTC. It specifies CASSVRVQETQYF.

The CDR3 region has the DNA TGTGCCAGCAGCCCCCGCACAGGATCCTACGAGCAGTACTTC. It codes for CASSPRTGSYEQYF. This sequence joins TRBV7-3 and TRBJ2-7; a possible D gene is TRBD1 (5 bases). Trimming cost V 5 bases and J 1 base, with 12 bases left between them. Per the germline V gene, CDR1 is SGHTA and CDR2 is FQGTGA. The CDR3 spans 14 residues.

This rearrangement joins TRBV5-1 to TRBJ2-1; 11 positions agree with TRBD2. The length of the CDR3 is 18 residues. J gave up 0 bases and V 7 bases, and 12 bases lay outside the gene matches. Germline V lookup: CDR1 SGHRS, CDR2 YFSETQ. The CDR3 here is CASGTSGSGIGSYNEQFF. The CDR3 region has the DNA TGCGCCAGCGGGACTAGCGGATCGGGTATCGGCTCCTACAATGAGCAGTTCTTC.

DNA of the CDR3: TGTGCCAGCTCAGCTACCTCCTACGAGCAGTACTTC. This codes for CASSATSYEQYF. This chain uses TRBV18 with TRBJ2-7; no firm D call. The germline CDR1 and CDR2 sequences are KGHSH and LQKENI. V was clipped by 5 bases and J by 0 bases, with 5 bases between them. The CDR3 spans 12 residues.

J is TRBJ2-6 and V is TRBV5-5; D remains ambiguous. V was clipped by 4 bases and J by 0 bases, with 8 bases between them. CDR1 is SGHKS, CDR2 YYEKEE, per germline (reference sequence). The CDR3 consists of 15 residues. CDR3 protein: CASSPGSSGANVLTF. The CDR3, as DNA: TGTGCCAGCAGCCCCGGATCCTCTGGGGCCAACGTCCTGACTTTC.

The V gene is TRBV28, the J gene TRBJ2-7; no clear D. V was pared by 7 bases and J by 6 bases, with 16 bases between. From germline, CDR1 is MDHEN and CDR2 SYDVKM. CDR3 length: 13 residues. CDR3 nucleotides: TGTGCCAGCACCGTCCCTCAGCGATTCGAGCAGTACTTC. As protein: CASTVPQRFEQYF.

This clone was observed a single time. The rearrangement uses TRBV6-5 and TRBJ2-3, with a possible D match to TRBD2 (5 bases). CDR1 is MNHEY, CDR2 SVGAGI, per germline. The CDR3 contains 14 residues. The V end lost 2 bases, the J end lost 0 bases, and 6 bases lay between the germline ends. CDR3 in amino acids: CASSYRESTDTQYF. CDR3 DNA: TGTGCCAGCAGTTACAGGGAGAGCACAGATACGCAGTATTTT.

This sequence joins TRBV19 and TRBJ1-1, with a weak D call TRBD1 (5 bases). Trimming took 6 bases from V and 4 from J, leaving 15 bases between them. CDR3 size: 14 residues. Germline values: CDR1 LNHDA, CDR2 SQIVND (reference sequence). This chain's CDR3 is CASRPQGGVTEAFF. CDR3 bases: TGTGCCAGTAGACCTCAGGGTGGGGTCACTGAAGCTTTCTTT.

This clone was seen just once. DNA of the CDR3: TGTGCCTGGAGTGGTACAGGGGCCTTGAACAATGAGCAGTTCTTC. This translates into CAWSGTGALNNEQFF. The chain is built from TRBV30 and TRBJ2-1, with 7 bases that match TRBD1. Per germline, CDR1 GTSNPN and CDR2 SVGIG (reference sequence). This CDR3 is 15 amino acids long. V trimming: 1 base; J trimming: 5 bases; junction bases outside the gene matches: 8. The full variable domain, rest sourced from reference TRBV30 and TRBJ2-1, is SQTIHQWPATLVQPVGSPLSLECTVEGTSNPNLYWYRQAAGRGLQLLFYSVGIGQISSEVPQNLSASRPQDRQFILSSKKLLLSDSGFYLCAWSGTGALNNEQFFGPGTRLTVL.

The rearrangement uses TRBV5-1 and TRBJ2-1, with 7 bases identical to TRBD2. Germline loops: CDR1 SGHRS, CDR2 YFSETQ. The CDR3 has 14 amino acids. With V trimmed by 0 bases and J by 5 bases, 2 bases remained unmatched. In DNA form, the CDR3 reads TGCGCCAGCAGCTTGGTTGCGGGAGACAATGAGCAGTTCTTC. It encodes CASSLVAGDNEQFF.

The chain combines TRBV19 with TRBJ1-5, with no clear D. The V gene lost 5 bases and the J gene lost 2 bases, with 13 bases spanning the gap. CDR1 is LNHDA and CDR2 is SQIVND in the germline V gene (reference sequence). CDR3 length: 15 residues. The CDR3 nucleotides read TGTGCCAGTAGTCGTGGGGATGCTGGCAATCAGCCCCAGCATTTT. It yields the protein CASSRGDAGNQPQHF.

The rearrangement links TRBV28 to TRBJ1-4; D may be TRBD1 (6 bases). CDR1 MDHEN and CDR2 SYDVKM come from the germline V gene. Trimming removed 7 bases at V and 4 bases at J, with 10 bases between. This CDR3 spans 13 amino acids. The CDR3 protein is CASKGQSNEKLFF. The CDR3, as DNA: TGTGCCAGCAAAGGACAGAGTAATGAAAAACTGTTTTTT.

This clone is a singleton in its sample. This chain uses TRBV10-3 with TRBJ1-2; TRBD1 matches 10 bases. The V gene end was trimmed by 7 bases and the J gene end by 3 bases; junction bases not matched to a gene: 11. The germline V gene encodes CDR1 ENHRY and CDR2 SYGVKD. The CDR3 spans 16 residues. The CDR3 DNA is TGTGCCATCAACTATGGGACAGGGGATCTCTACTATGGCTACACCTTC. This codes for CAINYGTGDLYYGYTF.

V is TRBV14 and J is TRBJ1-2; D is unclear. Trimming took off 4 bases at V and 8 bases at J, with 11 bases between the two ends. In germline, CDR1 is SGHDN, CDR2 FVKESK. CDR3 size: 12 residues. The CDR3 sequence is CASSRDRFGYTF. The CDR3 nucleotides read TGTGCCAGCAGCCGGGATAGGTTCGGCTACACCTTC.

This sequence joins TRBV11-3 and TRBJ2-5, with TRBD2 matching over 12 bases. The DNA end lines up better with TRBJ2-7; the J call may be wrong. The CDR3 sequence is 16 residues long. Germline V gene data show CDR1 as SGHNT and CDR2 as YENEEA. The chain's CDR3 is CASSSSSGRAPYEQYF. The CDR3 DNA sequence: TGTGCCAGCAGCTCTTCTAGCGGGAGGGCCCCCTACGAGCAGTACTTC.